The T cell receptor beta chain under discussion was sequenced for a study of T cell responses to AZD1222 COVID-19 vaccine. Concerning this clone itself: Its antigen is not known.

The assay was immunoSEQ multiplex PCR, and TCRdb's table has in-frame clones only and misses some. The sample lists about 110,000 clones; around 90% were seen once. Points from the study as a whole: Among those given AZD1222, only five or six were seropositive at baseline. Only after the peak T cell response were repertoires sampled. There were vaccine-associated CD4 TCRs across spike, dominant at 160-218 and 743-854.

The sequence derives from an adult who received the AZD1222 COVID-19 vaccine. Material: peripheral blood, obtained 28 days after the second AZD1222 dose.

CDR3 sequence: CASSYEQGDGYTF. The DNA for the CDR3 is TGTGCCAGCAGTTATGAACAGGGCGATGGCTACACCTTC. The rearrangement uses TRBV6-5 and TRBJ1-2; weak D call: TRBD1 (6 bases). The CDR3 length is 13 residues. Trimming removed 3 bases at V and 6 bases at J, with 11 bases between. The germline V gene encodes CDR1 MNHEY and CDR2 SVGAGI.